The 23 T cell receptor beta chains below come from one sample, sequenced in a study of early T cells in non-severe SARS-CoV-2 infection. TCRdb re-derived calls from the 5' RACE reads in MiXCR, one entry per CDR3 protein. The profile covers around 30,000 distinct CDR3 sequences, with around 4% appearing a single time and approximately 4.7% taken by the ten largest. The source material was whole blood. All receptors come from an adult who was a healthcare worker with PCR-confirmed SARS-CoV-2 infection or an uninfected control (not recorded which).

This clonotype was seen a handful of times. V is TRBV7-2 and J is TRBJ1-1; perhaps TRBD1 as D (6 bases). This CDR3 is 15 amino acids long. Per germline, CDR1 SGHTA and CDR2 FQGNSA. V dropped 0 bases and J dropped 2 bases, with 10 bases sitting between them. CDR3 DNA: TGTGCCAGCAGCTTAGCTACAGGGCCAAACACTGAAGCTTTCTTT. Translating it yields CASSLATGPNTEAFF.

The table lists this clonotype with many counts. The chain has TRBV27 and TRBJ2-3, with 9 bases fitting TRBD1. The germline CDR1 and CDR2 sequences are MNHEY and SMNVEV (reference sequence). V shed 6 bases, J shed 3 bases, and the junction held 10 bases outside the gene matches. This CDR3 is built from 16 residues. CDR3 DNA: TGTGCCAGCAGCCTTATCCGGGGACAGGGTACAGATACGCAGTATTTT. Protein: CASSLIRGQGTDTQYF.

The sample holds many counts of this clonotype. The genes are TRBV6-5 and TRBJ1-1; D is perhaps TRBD1 (5 bases). V shed 7 bases and J shed 1 base, with 7 bases lying between them. Germline V gives CDR1 MNHEY, CDR2 SVGAGI. The CDR3 runs 12 residues. The CDR3 DNA reads TGTGCCAGCAAGGGGACGAACACTGAAGCTTTCTTT. Translated: CASKGTNTEAFF.

This clonotype was counted only a few times. The V and J genes are TRBV28 and TRBJ2-1; 9 bases fit TRBD2. The ends lost 4 bases at V and 7 bases at J; junction bases unmatched: 8. Germline assignment: CDR1 MDHEN and CDR2 SYDVKM. The CDR3 length is 15 residues. In DNA, the CDR3 is TGTGCCAGCAGTTCTAGCGGGATCAACACGAATGAGCAGTTCTTC. As protein: CASSSSGINTNEQFF.

This sequence joins TRBV18 and TRBJ2-2, with 7 bases fitting TRBD2. Germline V CDR1 and CDR2: KGHSH, LQKENI. The CDR3 runs to 15 residues. V shed 3 bases, J shed 5 bases, and the junction held 6 bases outside the gene matches. The CDR3 DNA reads TGTGCCAGCTCACCTACGGGAGGAGGGACCGGGGAGCTGTTTTTT. Translating it yields CASSPTGGGTGELFF. Full variable domain (rest looked up from reference TRBV18 and TRBJ2-2): NAGVMQNPRHLVRRRGQEARLRCSPMKGHSHVYWYRQLPEEGLKFMVYLQKENIIDESGMPKERFSAEFPKEGPSILRIQQVVRGDSAAYFCASSPTGGGTGELFFGEGSRLTVL.

In its sample, this clonotype was seen many times. The chain recombines TRBV20-1 with TRBJ2-4, with D tentatively TRBD1 (6 bases). Germline CDR1 DFQATT, CDR2 SNEGSKA (reference sequence). Trimming took 3 bases from V and 1 from J, leaving 10 bases between them. The CDR3 is 14 residues long. DNA for the CDR3: TGCAGTGCTAGCCCCGGACAGGCCAAAAACATTCAGTACTTC. The encoded protein is CSASPGQAKNIQYF.

This chain uses TRBV27 with TRBJ1-3; 7 positions agree with TRBD1. In germline, CDR1 is MNHEY, CDR2 SMNVEV (reference sequence). The CDR3 is made up of 14 amino acids. Trimming removed 3 bases from V and 2 bases from J; junction bases left unmatched: 1. DNA of the CDR3: TGTGCCAGCAGTTTCACAGGGGCTGGAAACACCATATATTTT. It encodes CASSFTGAGNTIYF.

This clonotype has ten or more counts. The V gene is TRBV19, the J gene TRBJ1-5; 8 bases match TRBD1. J lost 7 bases, V lost 7 bases, and 6 bases had no gene match. The CDR3 totals 13 residues. Germline loops: CDR1 LNHDA, CDR2 SQIVND (reference sequence). The CDR3 bases are TGTGCCAGTACAGGGGGCGCTGGGCAGCCCCAGCATTTT. Translating it yields CASTGGAGQPQHF.

Details on this clonotype: A much larger clone differs by one base, so this may be a read error. The chain links TRBV27 to TRBJ1-4; TRBD1 matches at 8 bases. The CDR3 extends over 14 amino acids. CDR1 and CDR2 (germline): MNHEY, SMNVEV (reference sequence). The CDR3 loop reads CASSTQGAQERLFF. DNA of the CDR3: TGTGCCAGCAGTACCCAGGGGGCGCAGGAAAGACTGTTTTTT.

This clonotype occurred many times. The rearrangement links TRBV6-5 to TRBJ1-5; the D is unclear. This CDR3 region has 13 residues. The ends were cut back, 6 bases at V and 5 bases at J, with 11 bases in the middle. Germline CDR1 and CDR2: MNHEY and SVGAGI. The CDR3: CASSPSRDQPQHF. The DNA for the CDR3 is TGTGCCAGCAGCCCGTCGAGGGATCAGCCCCAGCATTTT.

This clonotype appeared many times. The chain uses TRBV5-1 and TRBJ1-2, with D perhaps TRBD1 (6 bases). Trimming pared 2 bases from V and 2 bases from J, leaving 10 bases between. CDR1 SGHRS and CDR2 YFSETQ come from the germline V gene. This CDR3 has 14 amino acids. The CDR3 here is CASSFRGRNYGYTF. The CDR3 coding sequence is TGCGCCAGCAGCTTCAGGGGTCGAAACTATGGCTACACCTTC.

This clonotype was counted ten times or more. V gene TRBV2 combines with J gene TRBJ1-5; tentatively, D is TRBD1 (5 bases). The CDR3 contains 12 residues. V was clipped by 8 bases and J by 10 bases, with 15 bases between them. Per the germline V gene, CDR1 is SNHLY and CDR2 is FYNNEI. The CDR3 protein is CASAGSRGPQHF. Here the CDR3 DNA reads TGTGCCAGCGCAGGGTCGCGAGGTCCCCAGCATTTT.

Many counts were recorded for this clonotype. V gene TRBV24-1 combines with J gene TRBJ2-1; 13 nucleotides agree with TRBD2. From germline, CDR1 is KGHDR and CDR2 SFDVKD. The length of the CDR3 is 16 residues. The V and J ends lost 4 bases and 5 bases, in that order; junction bases with no gene match: 4. The CDR3 protein is CATSDPTSGRNNEQFF. The CDR3, as DNA: TGTGCCACCAGTGACCCGACTAGCGGGAGGAACAATGAGCAGTTCTTC.

This clonotype was observed many times. The rearrangement links TRBV27 to TRBJ2-1; possible D gene TRBD2, 6 bases. Trimming removed 2 bases from V and 2 bases from J, with 13 bases in between. From germline, CDR1 is MNHEY and CDR2 SMNVEV (reference sequence). This CDR3 has 16 amino acids. CDR3: CASSLEVSGTYNEQFF. The CDR3 region has the DNA TGTGCCAGCAGTTTAGAGGTTAGCGGAACCTACAATGAGCAGTTCTTC.

In its sample, this clonotype was seen many times. V gene TRBV29-1 combines with J gene TRBJ2-1, with 10 bases lining up with TRBD1. With V trimmed by 3 bases and J by 7 bases, 6 bases remained unmatched. Germline V gene data show CDR1 as SQVTM and CDR2 as ANQGSEA. This CDR3 contains 14 residues. CDR3 DNA: TGCAGCGTTGACCCCGGGACAGGGGTGAATGAGCAGTTCTTC. Its protein is CSVDPGTGVNEQFF.

In this sample, this clonotype turned up many times. The chain employs TRBV6-2 or TRBV6-3 and TRBJ2-7, with D possibly TRBD2 on 5 matching bases. V dropped 2 bases and J dropped 2 bases, with 10 bases sitting between them. The CDR3 consists of 14 residues. The germline V gene has CDR1 MNHEY and CDR2 SVGEGT. CDR3 amino acids: CASSYGGGAYEQYF. The CDR3, as DNA: TGTGCCAGCAGTTACGGAGGAGGAGCCTACGAGCAGTACTTC.

In its sample, this clonotype was seen many times. V is TRBV28 and J is TRBJ2-7; no clear D. V was cut by 3 bases and J by 4 bases, with 10 bases left in between. CDR1 MDHEN and CDR2 SYDVKM come from the germline V gene. This CDR3 comprises 13 residues. In nucleotides, the CDR3 is TGTGCCAGCAGTTTTCACTTAGGGTACGAGCAGTACTTC. Its translation is CASSFHLGYEQYF.

This sequence joins TRBV11-2 and TRBJ2-2; D unclear. CDR1 is SGHAT and CDR2 is FQNNGV in the germline V gene. V was clipped by 5 bases and J by 0 bases, with 13 bases between them. The CDR3 is made up of 16 amino acids. The CDR3 protein is CASSLQTGANTGELFF. For the CDR3, the DNA is TGTGCCAGCAGCCTGCAGACGGGTGCGAACACCGGGGAGCTGTTTTTT.

This clonotype has a count of ten or more. The genes are TRBV29-1 and TRBJ2-7, with 9 bases lining up with TRBD1. The CDR3 length is 14 residues. The V segment lost 6 bases and the J segment 5 bases; nucleotides outside the gene matches: 11. The V gene's germline CDR1 is SQVTM and CDR2 ANQGSEA. Here the CDR3 DNA reads TGCAGCGTCAAACCGGGACAGGGTGCTAACGAGCAGTACTTC. Residues: CSVKPGQGANEQYF.

The chain uses TRBV29-1 and TRBJ2-2; no reliable D call. There are 14 residues in the CDR3. The V end lost 6 bases, the J end lost 3 bases, and 14 bases lay between the germline ends. Looked up from germline, CDR1 is SQVTM and CDR2 is ANQGSEA. In nucleotides, the CDR3 is TGCAGCGTGAACCCTGCTGGCGACACCGGGGAGCTGTTTTTT. It translates to CSVNPAGDTGELFF.

This clonotype was counted many times. The chain couples TRBV6-5 to TRBJ2-1, with 13 bases matching TRBD2. The V and J ends lost 5 bases and 9 bases, in that order; junction bases with no gene match: 13. Germline values: CDR1 MNHEY, CDR2 SVGAGI. This CDR3 is built from 17 residues. The CDR3 nucleotides are TGTGCCAGCAGTCCCCCGAGGACTAGCGGGAGAGCCTCTGAGCAGTTCTTC. It yields the protein CASSPPRTSGRASEQFF.

This clonotype was detected many times. The chain combines TRBV5-1 with TRBJ1-4; a possible D gene is TRBD1 (6 bases). Deletions cut 4 bases from V and 5 bases from J, with 12 bases between. This CDR3 region has 14 residues. In germline, CDR1 is SGHRS, CDR2 YFSETQ. CDR3 nucleotides: TGCGCCAGCAGCACCGGGACACAAAATGAAAAACTGTTTTTT. This gives the protein CASSTGTQNEKLFF. Variable domain in full (rest from reference TRBV5-1 and TRBJ1-4): KAGVTQTPRYLIKTRGQQVTLSCSPISGHRSVSWYQQTPGQGLQFLFEYFSETQRNKGNFPGRFSGRQFSNSRSEMNVSTLELGDSALYLCASSTGTQNEKLFFGSGTQLSVL.

This clonotype showed up many times. This chain links TRBV14 with TRBJ2-2; 9 bases are a match to TRBD2. The V and J ends lost 3 bases and 5 bases, in that order; junction bases with no gene match: 19. The germline V gene encodes CDR1 SGHDN and CDR2 FVKESK. The length of the CDR3 is 20 residues. As DNA, the CDR3 is TGTGCCAGCAGCCAGGATTTCGGGGTTTCAAGCGGGAGGACGACCGGGGAGCTGTTTTTT. Translated: CASSQDFGVSSGRTTGELFF.